The rows below give T cell receptor beta chains drawn from one sample of a study of radiotherapy plus CTLA-4 blockade in lung cancer. This table comes from immunoSEQ multiplex PCR, and its TCRdb copy is limited to in-frame clones, with some not included. The sample has about 80,000 clones; around 87% are singletons. Here the sequenced sample was peripheral blood, taken from a patient treated with radiotherapy plus ipilimumab. All receptors come from a human donor with non-small cell lung cancer who had stable disease on radiotherapy plus ipilimumab. Each CDR3 is given with its conserved first and last residue. A D gene is named only where the DNA matches it firmly. Size tells how often a clone was seen (once, few, many) or the class of an expanded clone, and some rows leave it out.

V gene: TRBV4-1; clone size: NA; J gene: TRBJ2-1; D gene: NA; CDR3 protein: CASSQGPGLQRLFNEQFF; CDR3 DNA: TGCGCCAGCAGCCAAGGTCCGGGGTTACAGCGGCTATTTAATGAGCAGTTCTTC
V gene: TRBV6-5; clone size: NA; J gene: TRBJ2-1; D gene: TRBD1; CDR3 protein: CASRTGDSYNEQFF; CDR3 DNA: TGTGCCAGCAGAACAGGGGATTCCTACAATGAGCAGTTCTTC
V gene: TRBV9; clone size: NA; J gene: TRBJ2-5; D gene: NA; CDR3 protein: CASSAAASAVGETQYF; CDR3 DNA: TGTGCCAGCAGCGCCGCGGCTAGCGCGGTGGGAGAGACCCAGTACTTC
V gene: TRBV27; clone size: NA; J gene: TRBJ1-3; D gene: TRBD1; CDR3 protein: CASSVQGVQGNTIYF; CDR3 DNA: TGTGCCAGCAGCGTCCAGGGGGTTCAAGGAAACACCATATATTTT
V gene: TRBV7-8; clone size: NA; J gene: TRBJ2-4; D gene: NA; CDR3 protein: CASSLEWGNGKNIQYF; CDR3 DNA: TGTGCCAGCAGCTTAGAGTGGGGGAACGGCAAAAACATTCAGTACTTC
V gene: TRBV12-2; clone size: NA; J gene: TRBJ2-3; D gene: NA; CDR3 protein: CASRLWTGGQIDTCRDTDTQYF; CDR3 DNA: TGTGCAAGTCGCTTATGGACAGGGGGCCAAATAGATACTTGTCGGGACACAGATACGCAGTATTTT
V gene: TRBV19; clone size: NA; J gene: TRBJ1-3; D gene: NA; CDR3 protein: CASRESDRNSGNTIYF; CDR3 DNA: TGTGCCAGTAGAGAGAGTGACAGGAACAGCGGAAACACCATATATTTT
V gene: TRBV27; clone size: NA; J gene: TRBJ1-5; D gene: NA; CDR3 protein: CASSLMGGVSQPQHF; CDR3 DNA: TGTGCCAGCAGTTTAATGGGTGGGGTGAGTCAGCCCCAGCATTTT
V gene: TRBV28; clone size: NA; J gene: TRBJ1-6; D gene: NA; CDR3 protein: CASSSGTVVYNSPLHF; CDR3 DNA: TGTGCCAGCAGTTCTGGCACAGTTGTCTATAATTCACCCCTCCACTTT
V gene: TRBV29-1; clone size: NA; J gene: TRBJ2-3; D gene: NA; CDR3 protein: CSVGRRSDTQYF; CDR3 DNA: TGCAGCGTTGGCCGCCGGTCAGATACGCAGTATTTT
V gene: TRBV4-1; clone size: NA; J gene: TRBJ1-1; D gene: TRBD1; CDR3 protein: CASSQVQGTTEAFF; CDR3 DNA: TGCGCCAGCAGCCAAGTACAGGGGACCACTGAAGCTTTCTTT
V gene: TRBV18; clone size: NA; J gene: TRBJ1-5; D gene: TRBD1; CDR3 protein: CASSRGQTQPQHF; CDR3 DNA: TGTGCCAGCTCACGGGGACAGACTCAGCCCCAGCATTTT
V gene: TRBV19; clone size: NA; J gene: TRBJ2-3; D gene: NA; CDR3 protein: CASQVYGLGGTDTQYF; CDR3 DNA: TGTGCCAGCCAGGTCTACGGACTCGGCGGTACAGATACGCAGTATTTT
V gene: TRBV7-2; clone size: NA; J gene: TRBJ2-7; D gene: NA; CDR3 protein: CASSLGRGQNEQYF; CDR3 DNA: TGTGCCAGCAGCTTAGGAAGGGGTCAGAACGAGCAGTACTTC
V gene: TRBV5-1; clone size: NA; J gene: TRBJ1-5; D gene: TRBD1; CDR3 protein: CASSLGTGGGSNQPQHF; CDR3 DNA: TGCGCCAGCAGCTTGGGGACAGGGGGTGGTAGCAATCAGCCCCAGCATTTT
V gene: TRBV6-9; clone size: few; J gene: TRBJ2-7; D gene: TRBD1; CDR3 protein: CASSYPGTGAGEQYF; CDR3 DNA: TGTGCCAGCAGTTATCCAGGGACAGGGGCGGGTGAGCAGTACTTC
V gene: TRBV28; clone size: once; J gene: TRBJ2-1; D gene: NA; CDR3 protein: CASRGGYNEQFF; CDR3 DNA: TGTGCCAGCAGGGGGGGATACAATGAGCAGTTCTTC
V gene: TRBV30; clone size: NA; J gene: TRBJ1-1; D gene: TRBD1; CDR3 protein: CAWSGGTGRADTEAFF; CDR3 DNA: TGTGCCTGGAGTGGCGGGACAGGTAGGGCCGACACTGAAGCTTTCTTT
V gene: TRBV27; clone size: NA; J gene: TRBJ1-2; D gene: NA; CDR3 protein: CASSLGSPYVYGYTF; CDR3 DNA: TGTGCCAGCAGTTTGGGGTCTCCGTACGTTTATGGCTACACCTTC
V gene: TRBV2; clone size: once; J gene: TRBJ1-1; D gene: NA; CDR3 protein: CASSEYTRGNTEAFF; CDR3 DNA: TGTGCCAGCAGTGAATATACCAGGGGGAACACTGAAGCTTTCTTT
V gene: TRBV9; clone size: NA; J gene: TRBJ2-1; D gene: TRBD2; CDR3 protein: CASSPPTPSGVSYNEQFF; CDR3 DNA: TGTGCCAGCAGCCCTCCGACCCCTAGCGGGGTTTCCTACAATGAGCAGTTCTTC
V gene: TRBV28; clone size: NA; J gene: TRBJ2-7; D gene: NA; CDR3 protein: CASSLDSEQYF; CDR3 DNA: TGTGCCAGCAGTTTGGACTCCGAGCAGTACTTC
V gene: TRBV4-1; clone size: NA; J gene: TRBJ2-7; D gene: TRBD2; CDR3 protein: CASSQESTSGYEQYF; CDR3 DNA: TGCGCCAGCAGCCAAGAAAGTACTAGCGGCTACGAGCAGTACTTC
V gene: TRBV18; clone size: NA; J gene: TRBJ2-7; D gene: TRBD2; CDR3 protein: CASSPPRTSGEKSYEQYF; CDR3 DNA: TGTGCCAGCTCACCACCCCGGACTAGCGGGGAGAAGTCCTACGAGCAGTACTTC
V gene: TRBV7-8; clone size: NA; J gene: TRBJ2-3; D gene: NA; CDR3 protein: CASSSYVGGRNTDTQYF; CDR3 DNA: TGTGCCAGCAGCTCATACGTAGGGGGGCGGAACACAGATACGCAGTATTTT
V gene: TRBV30; clone size: NA; J gene: TRBJ1-6; D gene: TRBD1; CDR3 protein: CAWDRDSGSPLHF; CDR3 DNA: TGTGCCTGGGACCGGGACAGCGGTTCACCCCTCCACTTT
V gene: TRBV29-1; clone size: NA; J gene: TRBJ1-1; D gene: TRBD1; CDR3 protein: CSVYDRGLFGTEAFF; CDR3 DNA: TGCAGCGTTTACGACAGGGGGCTGTTTGGCACTGAAGCTTTCTTT